This T cell receptor (beta chain) originates from a study of cytomegalovirus exposure and HLA in healthy donors. From germline, CDR1 is SGHDT and CDR2 YYEEEE. With V trimmed by 3 bases and J by 0 bases, 11 bases remained unmatched. The CDR3 covers 19 residues. Study-level findings and limits: As immune exposure information, only CMV serostatus was available. After further analysis at a later stage, roughly 16,000 TCR beta sequences were associated with HLA alleles at 0.05 false discovery rate. One cluster of highly shared sequence variants probably arose as a sequencing artifact.

Note on this clone: Its cognate antigen is unknown.

13 Jbeta primers and 60 Vbeta primers were used for the PCR. Profiled with immunoSEQ multiplex PCR; TCRdb holds only in-frame clones, not every one. The sample records under 150,000 clones, 84% being singletons. The receptor was isolated from a man aged 45-60 years in good health and CMV-seronegative. The rearrangement links TRBV5-6 to TRBJ2-3; 12 nucleotides match TRBD1. Sample: PBMCs. The CDR3 here is CASSSKPGTGGVSTDTQYF. The DNA for the CDR3 is TGTGCCAGCAGCTCCAAACCCGGGACAGGGGGCGTTAGCACAGATACGCAGTATTTT.